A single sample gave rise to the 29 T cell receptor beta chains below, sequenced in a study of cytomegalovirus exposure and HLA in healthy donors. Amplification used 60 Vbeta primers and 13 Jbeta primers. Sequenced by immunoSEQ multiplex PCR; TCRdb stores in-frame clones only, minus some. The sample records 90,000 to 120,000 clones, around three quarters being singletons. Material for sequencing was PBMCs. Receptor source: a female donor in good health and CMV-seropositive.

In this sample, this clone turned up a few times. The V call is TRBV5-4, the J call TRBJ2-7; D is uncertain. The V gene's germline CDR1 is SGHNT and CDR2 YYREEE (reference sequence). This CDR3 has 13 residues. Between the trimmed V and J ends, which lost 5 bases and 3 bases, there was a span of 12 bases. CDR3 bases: TGTGCCAGCAGTTTTACCGAGAACTACGAGCAGTACTTC. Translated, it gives CASSFTENYEQYF. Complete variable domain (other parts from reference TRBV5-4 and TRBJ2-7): ETGVTQSPTHLIKTRGQQVTLRCSSQSGHNTVSWYQQALGQGPQFIFQYYREEENGRGNFPPRFSGLQFPNYSSELNVNALELDDSALYLCASSFTENYEQYFGPGTRLTVT.

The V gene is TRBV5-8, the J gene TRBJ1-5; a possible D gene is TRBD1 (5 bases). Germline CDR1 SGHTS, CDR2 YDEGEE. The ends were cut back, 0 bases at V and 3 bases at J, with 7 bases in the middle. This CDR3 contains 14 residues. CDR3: CASSLGQSNQPQHF. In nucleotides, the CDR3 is TGTGCCAGCAGCTTGGGACAGTCCAATCAGCCCCAGCATTTT.

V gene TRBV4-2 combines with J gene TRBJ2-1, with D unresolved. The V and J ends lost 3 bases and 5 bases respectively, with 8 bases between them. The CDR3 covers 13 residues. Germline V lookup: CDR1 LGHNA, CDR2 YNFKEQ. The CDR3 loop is CASSHTINNEQFF. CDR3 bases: TGTGCCAGCAGCCACACTATAAACAATGAGCAGTTCTTC.

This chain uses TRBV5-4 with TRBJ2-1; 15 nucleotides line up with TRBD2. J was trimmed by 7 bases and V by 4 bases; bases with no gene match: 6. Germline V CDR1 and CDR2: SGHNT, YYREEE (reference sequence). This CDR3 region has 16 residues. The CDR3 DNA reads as TGTGCCAGCAGCCTAGGACTAGCGGGAGGGCAGAATGAGCAGTTCTTC. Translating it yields CASSLGLAGGQNEQFF. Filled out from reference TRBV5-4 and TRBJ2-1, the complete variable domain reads ETGVTQSPTHLIKTRGQQVTLRCSSQSGHNTVSWYQQALGQGPQFIFQYYREEENGRGNFPPRFSGLQFPNYSSELNVNALELDDSALYLCASSLGLAGGQNEQFFGPGTRLTVL.

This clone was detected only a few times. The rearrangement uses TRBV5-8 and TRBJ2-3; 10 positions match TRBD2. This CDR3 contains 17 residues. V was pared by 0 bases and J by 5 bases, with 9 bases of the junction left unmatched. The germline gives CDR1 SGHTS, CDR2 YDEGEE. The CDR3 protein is CASSLGSSGRVGDTQYF. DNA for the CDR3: TGTGCCAGCAGCTTGGGATCCAGCGGGAGGGTTGGAGATACGCAGTATTTT.

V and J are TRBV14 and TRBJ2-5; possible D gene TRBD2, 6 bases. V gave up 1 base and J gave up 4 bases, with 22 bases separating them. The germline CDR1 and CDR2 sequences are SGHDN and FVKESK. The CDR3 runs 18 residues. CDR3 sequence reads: CASSQVGRRGLLGETQYF. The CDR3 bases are TGTGCCAGCAGCCAAGTTGGACGGCGGGGACTCCTCGGAGAGACCCAGTACTTC.

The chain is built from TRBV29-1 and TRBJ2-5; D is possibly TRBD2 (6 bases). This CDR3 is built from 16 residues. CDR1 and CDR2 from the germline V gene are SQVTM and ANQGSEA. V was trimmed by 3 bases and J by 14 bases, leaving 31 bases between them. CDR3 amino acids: CSVEAPGGEYPYEQYF. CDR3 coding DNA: TGCAGCGTTGAGGCCCCCGGCGGGGAGTATCCCTACGAGCAATACTTC.

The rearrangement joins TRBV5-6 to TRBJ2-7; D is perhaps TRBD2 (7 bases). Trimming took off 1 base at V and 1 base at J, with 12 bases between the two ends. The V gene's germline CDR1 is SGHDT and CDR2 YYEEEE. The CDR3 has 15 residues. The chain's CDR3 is CASSLWGGFSYEQYF. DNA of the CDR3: TGTGCCAGCAGCTTGTGGGGGGGCTTTTCCTACGAGCAGTACTTC.

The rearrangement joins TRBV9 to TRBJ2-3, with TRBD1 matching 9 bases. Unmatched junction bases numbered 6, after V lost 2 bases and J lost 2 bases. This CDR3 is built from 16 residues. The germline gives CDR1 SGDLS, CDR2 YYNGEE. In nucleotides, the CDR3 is TGTGCCAGCAGCGTCACAGGGGGCTCCCCCACAGATACGCAGTATTTT. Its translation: CASSVTGGSPTDTQYF.

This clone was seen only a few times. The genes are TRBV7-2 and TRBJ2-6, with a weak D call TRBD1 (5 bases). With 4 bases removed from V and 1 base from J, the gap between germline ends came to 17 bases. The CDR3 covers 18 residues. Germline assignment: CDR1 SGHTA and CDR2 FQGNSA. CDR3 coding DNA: TGTGCCAGCAGCTATCAGGGCCGGAGCAGATCTGGGGCCAACGTCCTGACTTTC. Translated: CASSYQGRSRSGANVLTF.

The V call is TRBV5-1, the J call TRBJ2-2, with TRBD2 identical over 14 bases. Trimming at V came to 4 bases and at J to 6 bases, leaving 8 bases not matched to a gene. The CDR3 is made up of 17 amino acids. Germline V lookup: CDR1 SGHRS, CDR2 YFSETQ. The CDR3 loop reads CASSAMTSGRAPGELFF. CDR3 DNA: TGCGCCAGCAGCGCAATGACTAGCGGGAGGGCCCCCGGGGAGCTGTTTTTT.

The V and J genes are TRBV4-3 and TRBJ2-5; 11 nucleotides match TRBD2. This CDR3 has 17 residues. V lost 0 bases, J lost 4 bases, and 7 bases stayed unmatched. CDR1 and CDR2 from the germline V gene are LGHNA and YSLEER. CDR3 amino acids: CASSQERLAGGRETQYF. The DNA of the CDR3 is TGCGCCAGCAGCCAAGAGAGGTTAGCGGGGGGGAGAGAGACCCAGTACTTC.

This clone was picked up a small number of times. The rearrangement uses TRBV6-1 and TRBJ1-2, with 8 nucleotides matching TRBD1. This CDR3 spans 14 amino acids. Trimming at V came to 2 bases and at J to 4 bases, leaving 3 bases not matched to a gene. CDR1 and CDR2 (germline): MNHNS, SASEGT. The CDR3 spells CASSETGGGYGYTF. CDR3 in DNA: TGTGCCAGCAGTGAAACAGGGGGAGGCTATGGCTACACCTTC.

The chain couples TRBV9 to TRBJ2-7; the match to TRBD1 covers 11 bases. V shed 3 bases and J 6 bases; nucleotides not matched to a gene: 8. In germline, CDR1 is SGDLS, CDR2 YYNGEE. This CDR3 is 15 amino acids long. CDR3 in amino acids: CASSGGQGEGREQYF. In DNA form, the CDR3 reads TGTGCCAGCAGCGGGGGACAGGGGGAAGGACGCGAGCAGTACTTC.

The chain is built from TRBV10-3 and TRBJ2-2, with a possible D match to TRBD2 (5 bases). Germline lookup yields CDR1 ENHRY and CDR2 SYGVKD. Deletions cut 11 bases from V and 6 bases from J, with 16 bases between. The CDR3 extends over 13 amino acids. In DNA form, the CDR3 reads TGTGCCCCCGAGGGCCCTCGGGCCGGGGAGCTGTTTTTT. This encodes CAPEGPRAGELFF.

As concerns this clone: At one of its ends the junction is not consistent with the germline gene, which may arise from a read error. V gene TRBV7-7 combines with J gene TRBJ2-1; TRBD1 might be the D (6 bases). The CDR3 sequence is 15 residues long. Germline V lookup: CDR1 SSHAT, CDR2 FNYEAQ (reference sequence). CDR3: CASSSSQGSYNEQFF. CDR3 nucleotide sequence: TGTGCTAGCAGTTCTTCACAGGGCTCCTACAATGAGCAGTTCTTC.

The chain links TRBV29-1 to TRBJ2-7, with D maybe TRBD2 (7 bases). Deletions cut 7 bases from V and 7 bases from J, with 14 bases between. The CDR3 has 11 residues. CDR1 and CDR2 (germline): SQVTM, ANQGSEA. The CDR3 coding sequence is TGCAGCGGGGGGCAGGGAGGGGAGCAGTACTTC. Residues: CSGGQGGEQYF.

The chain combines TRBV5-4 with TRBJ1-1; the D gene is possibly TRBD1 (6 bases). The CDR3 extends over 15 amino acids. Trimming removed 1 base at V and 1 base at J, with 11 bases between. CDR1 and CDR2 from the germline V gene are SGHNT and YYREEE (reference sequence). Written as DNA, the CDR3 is TGTGCCAGCAGCTTGTTGGGACAAGAGAACACTGAAGCTTTCTTT. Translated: CASSLLGQENTEAFF.

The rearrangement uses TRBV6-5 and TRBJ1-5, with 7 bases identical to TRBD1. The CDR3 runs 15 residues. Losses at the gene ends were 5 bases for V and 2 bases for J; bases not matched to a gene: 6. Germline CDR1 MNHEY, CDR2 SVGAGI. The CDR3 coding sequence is TGTGCCAGCAGTCTCGACAGGGCTGGCAATCAGCCCCAGCATTTT. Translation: CASSLDRAGNQPQHF.

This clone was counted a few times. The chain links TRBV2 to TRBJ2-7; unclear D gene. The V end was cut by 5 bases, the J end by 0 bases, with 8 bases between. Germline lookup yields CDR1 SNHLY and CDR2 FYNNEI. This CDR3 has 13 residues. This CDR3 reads CASSTGHSYEQYF. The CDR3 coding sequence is TGTGCCAGCAGTACCGGTCACTCCTACGAGCAGTACTTC.

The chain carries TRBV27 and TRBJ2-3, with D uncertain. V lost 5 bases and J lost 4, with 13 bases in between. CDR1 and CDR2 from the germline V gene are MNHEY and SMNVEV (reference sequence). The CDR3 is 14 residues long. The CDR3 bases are TGTGCCAGCAGTCCCCCCGGTTCGGCAGATACGCAGTATTTT. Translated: CASSPPGSADTQYF.

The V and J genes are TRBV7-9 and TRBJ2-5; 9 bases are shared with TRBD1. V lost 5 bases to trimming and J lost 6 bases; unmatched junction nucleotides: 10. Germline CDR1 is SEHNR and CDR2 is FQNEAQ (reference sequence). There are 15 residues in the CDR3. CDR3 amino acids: CASSLKTGGLKTQYF. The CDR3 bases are TGTGCCAGCAGCCTGAAAACAGGGGGCTTAAAGACCCAGTACTTC.

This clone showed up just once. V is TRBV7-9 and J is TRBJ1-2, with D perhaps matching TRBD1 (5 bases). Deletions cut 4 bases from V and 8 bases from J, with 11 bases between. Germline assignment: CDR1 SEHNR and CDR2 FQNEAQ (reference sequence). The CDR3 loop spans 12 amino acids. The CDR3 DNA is TGTGCCAGCAGCTCCCCAGGGAGGGGCTACACCTTC. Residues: CASSSPGRGYTF.

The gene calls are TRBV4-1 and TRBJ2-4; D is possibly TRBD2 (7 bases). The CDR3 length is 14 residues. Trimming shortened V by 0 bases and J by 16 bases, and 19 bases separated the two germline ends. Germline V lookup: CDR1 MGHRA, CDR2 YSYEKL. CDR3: CASSQDGEGDTRYF. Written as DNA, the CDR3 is TGCGCCAGCAGCCAAGATGGGGAGGGGGACACACGATACTTC.

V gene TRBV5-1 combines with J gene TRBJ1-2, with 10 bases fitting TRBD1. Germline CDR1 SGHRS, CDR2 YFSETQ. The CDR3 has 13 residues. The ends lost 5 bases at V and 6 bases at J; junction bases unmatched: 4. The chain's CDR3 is CASRGTGENGYTF. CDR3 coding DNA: TGCGCCAGCAGAGGGACAGGGGAGAATGGCTACACCTTC.

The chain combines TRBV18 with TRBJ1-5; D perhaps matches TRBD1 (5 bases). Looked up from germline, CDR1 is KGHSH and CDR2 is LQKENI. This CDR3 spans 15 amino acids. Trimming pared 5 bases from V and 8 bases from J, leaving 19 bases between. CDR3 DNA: TGTGCCAGCTCAGGGCGACGGCAGGGAGGTGAGCCCCAGCATTTT. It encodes CASSGRRQGGEPQHF.

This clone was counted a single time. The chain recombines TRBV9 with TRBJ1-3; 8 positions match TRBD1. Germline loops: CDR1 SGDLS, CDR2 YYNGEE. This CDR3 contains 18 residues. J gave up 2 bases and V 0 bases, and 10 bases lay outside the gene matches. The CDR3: CASSVATSDRVAGNTIYF. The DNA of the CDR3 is TGTGCCAGCAGCGTAGCTACTTCGGACAGGGTGGCTGGAAACACCATATATTTT.

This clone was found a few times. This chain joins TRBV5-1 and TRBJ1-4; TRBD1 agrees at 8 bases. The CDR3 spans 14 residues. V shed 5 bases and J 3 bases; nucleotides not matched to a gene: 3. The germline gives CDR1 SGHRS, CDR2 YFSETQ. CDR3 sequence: CASRDRDSNEKLFF. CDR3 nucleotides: TGCGCCAGCAGGGACAGGGATTCTAATGAAAAACTGTTTTTT.

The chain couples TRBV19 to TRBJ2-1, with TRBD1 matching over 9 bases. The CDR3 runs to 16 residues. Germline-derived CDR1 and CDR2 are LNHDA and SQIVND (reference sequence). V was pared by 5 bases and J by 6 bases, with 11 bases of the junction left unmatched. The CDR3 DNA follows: TGTGCCAGTAGTTTACTTGGACAGGGGTTCGGCAATGAGCAGTTCTTC. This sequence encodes CASSLLGQGFGNEQFF.